The source of this TCR beta chain is a study of blood T cells in healthy people across ages. Unmatched junction bases numbered 2, after V lost 6 bases and J lost 0 bases. The length of the CDR3 is 14 residues. The germline gives CDR1 ENHRY, CDR2 SYGVKD. With a J-beta primer mix and a sample-barcoded 5' primer, a second PCR ran roughly 6 to 11 cycles. A single record per CDR3 protein comes from TCRdb applying MiXCR to the 5' RACE reads. Here the sample spans around 1.1 million distinct CDR3 sequences, around two fifths being singletons. As for this clonotype: The antigen remains undetermined.

Study-wide results and limits: There were more naive CD4+ cells and higher diversity in long-lived donors than in aged donors. Diversity figures derived from one million T cells were judged to underestimate the true value.

The people who gave samples were healthy Caucasians from Russia, aged roughly 6 to 100. The chain carries TRBV10-3 and TRBJ2-7; 10 bases are shared with TRBD2. The receptor comes from a young man in good health. Material for sequencing was blood. CDR3 in amino acids: CAIRPSGSSYEQYF. CDR3 nucleotides: TGTGCCATCAGACCTAGCGGGAGCTCCTACGAGCAGTACTTC.